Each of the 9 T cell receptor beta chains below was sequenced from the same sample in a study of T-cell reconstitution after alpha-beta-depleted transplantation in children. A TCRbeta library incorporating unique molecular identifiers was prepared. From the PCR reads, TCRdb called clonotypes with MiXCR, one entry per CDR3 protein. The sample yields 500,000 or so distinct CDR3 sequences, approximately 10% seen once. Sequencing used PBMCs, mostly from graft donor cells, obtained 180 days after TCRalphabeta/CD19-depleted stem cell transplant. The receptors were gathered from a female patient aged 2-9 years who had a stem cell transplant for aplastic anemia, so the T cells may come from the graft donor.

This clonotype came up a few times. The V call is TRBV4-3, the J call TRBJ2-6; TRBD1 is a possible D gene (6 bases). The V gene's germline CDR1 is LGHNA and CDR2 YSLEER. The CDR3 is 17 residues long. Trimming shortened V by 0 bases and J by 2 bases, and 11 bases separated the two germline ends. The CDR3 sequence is CASSQDPRTAGANVLTF. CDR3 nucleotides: TGCGCCAGCAGCCAAGACCCCAGGACAGCTGGGGCCAACGTCCTGACTTTC.

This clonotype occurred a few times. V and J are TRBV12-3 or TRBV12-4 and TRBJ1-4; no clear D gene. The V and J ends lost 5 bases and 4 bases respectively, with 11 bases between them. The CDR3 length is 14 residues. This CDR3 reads CASSIGFFNEKLFF. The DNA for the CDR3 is TGTGCCAGCAGTATCGGCTTTTTTAATGAAAAACTGTTTTTT.

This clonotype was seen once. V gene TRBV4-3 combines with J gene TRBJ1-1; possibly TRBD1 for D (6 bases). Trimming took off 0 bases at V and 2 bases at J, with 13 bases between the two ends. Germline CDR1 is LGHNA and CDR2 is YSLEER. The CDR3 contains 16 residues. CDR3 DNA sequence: TGCGCCAGCAGCCAAGATCAAGGACAGTTTAACACTGAAGCTTTCTTT. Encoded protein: CASSQDQGQFNTEAFF.

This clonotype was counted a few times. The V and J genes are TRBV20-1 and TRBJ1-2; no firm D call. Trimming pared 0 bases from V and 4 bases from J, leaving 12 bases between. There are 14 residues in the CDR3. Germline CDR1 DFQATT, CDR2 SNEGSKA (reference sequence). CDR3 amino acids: CSARDLEGSYGYTF. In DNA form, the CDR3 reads TGCAGTGCTAGAGATCTTGAGGGAAGCTATGGCTACACCTTC.

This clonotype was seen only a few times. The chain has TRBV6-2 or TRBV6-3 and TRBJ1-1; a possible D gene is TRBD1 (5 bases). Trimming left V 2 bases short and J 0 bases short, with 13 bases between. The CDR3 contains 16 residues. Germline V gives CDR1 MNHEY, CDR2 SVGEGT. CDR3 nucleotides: TGTGCCAGCAGTTACCCCAGGGAACTGCTGAACACTGAAGCTTTCTTT. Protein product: CASSYPRELLNTEAFF.

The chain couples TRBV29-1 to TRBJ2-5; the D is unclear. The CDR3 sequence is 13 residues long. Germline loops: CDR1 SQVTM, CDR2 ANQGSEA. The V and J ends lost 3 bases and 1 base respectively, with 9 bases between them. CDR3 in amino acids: CSVDVGLQETQYF. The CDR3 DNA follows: TGCAGCGTTGATGTGGGCCTCCAAGAGACCCAGTACTTC.

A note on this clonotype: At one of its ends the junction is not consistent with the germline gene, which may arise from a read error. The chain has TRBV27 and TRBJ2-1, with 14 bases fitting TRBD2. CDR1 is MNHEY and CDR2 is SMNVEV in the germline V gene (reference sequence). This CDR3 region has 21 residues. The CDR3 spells CASSPALEIPGLAGVGNAQFF. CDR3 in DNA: TGTGCCAGCAGCCCAGCCCTAGAGATTCCGGGACTAGCGGGAGTCGGGAATGCGCAGTTCTTC.

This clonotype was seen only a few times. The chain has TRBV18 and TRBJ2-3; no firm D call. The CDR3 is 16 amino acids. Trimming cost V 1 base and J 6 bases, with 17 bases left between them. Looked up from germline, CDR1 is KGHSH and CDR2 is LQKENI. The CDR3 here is CASSPLQPGSGDTQYF. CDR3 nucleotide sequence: TGTGCCAGCTCACCACTTCAACCAGGATCTGGGGATACGCAGTATTTT.

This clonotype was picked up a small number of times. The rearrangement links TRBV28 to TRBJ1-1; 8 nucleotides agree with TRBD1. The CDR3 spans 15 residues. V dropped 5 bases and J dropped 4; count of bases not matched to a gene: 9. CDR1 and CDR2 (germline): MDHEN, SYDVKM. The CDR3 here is CASSRYRGSVTEAFF. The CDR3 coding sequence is TGTGCCAGCAGTCGATACAGGGGGTCGGTCACTGAAGCTTTCTTT. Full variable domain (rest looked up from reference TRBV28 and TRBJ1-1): DVKVTQSSRYLVKRTGEKVFLECVQDMDHENMFWYRQDPGLGLRLIYFSYDVKMKEKGDIPEGYSVSREKKERFSLILESASTNQTSMYLCASSRYRGSVTEAFFGQGTRLTVV.